This TCR beta chain was retrieved from a study of blood T cell repertoires in COVID-19. This clone was seen only once. TCRdb keeps only in-frame clones here, not all; method: immunoSEQ multiplex PCR. Of approximately 61,000 clones listed, about 77% are singletons. Germline-derived CDR1 and CDR2 are PRHDT and FYEKMQ (reference sequence). The CDR3 is made up of 14 amino acids. With V trimmed by 5 bases and J by 5 bases, 7 bases remained unmatched. The sequence was obtained from a man older than 75 with active or convalescent COVID-19. The sequencing input was peripheral blood. J is TRBJ1-1 and V is TRBV13; 8 nucleotides agree with TRBD1. The CDR3 nucleotides are TGTGCCAGCAGCCCCGGGACAGGAATGACTGAAGCTTTCTTT. Amino acids: CASSPGTGMTEAFF.